This T cell receptor (beta chain) stems from a study of T cells in Graves' hyperthyroidism and ophthalmopathy. Turning to this clonotype: The antigen is not known.

This CDR3 region has 15 residues. V was shortened by 7 bases and J by 5 bases, with 20 bases between the two germline ends. RNA transcripts were the template for amplifying TCR beta CDR3 regions. HTBI primers were employed in a first-round RT-PCR of the TCR CDR3. TCRdb independently ran MiXCR on the multiplex PCR reads; one entry per CDR3 protein. The sample holds a few hundred thousand distinct CDR3 sequences, roughly 20% seen once. Study-wide findings and caveats: The model anticipated ophthalmopathy a median around six months pre-onset.

The receptor's source is a man between 18 and 29 years old with Graves' ophthalmopathy. Specimen: blood. This rearrangement joins TRBV12-3 or TRBV12-4 to TRBJ2-5; possibly TRBD1 or TRBD2 for D (5 bases each). The CDR3 nucleotides read TGTGCCAGCAATCCACCCCCGGGGCTAACGGAGACCCAGTACTTC. Translated: CASNPPPGLTETQYF.